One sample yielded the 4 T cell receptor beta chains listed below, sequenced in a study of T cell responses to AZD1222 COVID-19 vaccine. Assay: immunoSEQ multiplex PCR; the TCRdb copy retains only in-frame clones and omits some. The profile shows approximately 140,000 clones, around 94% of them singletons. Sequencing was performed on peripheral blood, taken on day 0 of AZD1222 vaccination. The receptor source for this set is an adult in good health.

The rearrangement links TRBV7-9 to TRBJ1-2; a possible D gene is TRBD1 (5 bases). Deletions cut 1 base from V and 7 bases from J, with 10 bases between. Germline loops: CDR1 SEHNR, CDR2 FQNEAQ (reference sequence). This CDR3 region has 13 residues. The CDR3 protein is CASSLVGGSGYTF. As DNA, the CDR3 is TGTGCCAGCAGCTTAGTGGGGGGATCTGGCTACACCTTC.

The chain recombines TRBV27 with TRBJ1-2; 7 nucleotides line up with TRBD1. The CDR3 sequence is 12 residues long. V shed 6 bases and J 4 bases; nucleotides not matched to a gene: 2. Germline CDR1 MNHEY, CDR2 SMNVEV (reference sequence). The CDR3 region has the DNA TGTGCCAGCAGGACAGGGCCCTATGGCTACACCTTC. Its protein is CASRTGPYGYTF.

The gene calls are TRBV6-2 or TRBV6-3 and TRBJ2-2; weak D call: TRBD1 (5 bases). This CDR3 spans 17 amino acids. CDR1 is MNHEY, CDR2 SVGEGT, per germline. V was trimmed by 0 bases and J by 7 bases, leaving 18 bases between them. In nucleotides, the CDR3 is TGTGCCAGCAGTTACTCCCGTGGGCAGGGTTATAGCGGGGAGCTGTTTTTT. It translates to CASSYSRGQGYSGELFF.

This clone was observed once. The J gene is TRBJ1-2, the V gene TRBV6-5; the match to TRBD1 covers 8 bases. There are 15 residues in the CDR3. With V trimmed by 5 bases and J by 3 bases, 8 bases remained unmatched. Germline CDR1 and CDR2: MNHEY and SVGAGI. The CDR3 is CASSPRTGMYYGYTF. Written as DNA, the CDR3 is TGTGCCAGCAGTCCCCGGACAGGGATGTACTATGGCTACACCTTC.